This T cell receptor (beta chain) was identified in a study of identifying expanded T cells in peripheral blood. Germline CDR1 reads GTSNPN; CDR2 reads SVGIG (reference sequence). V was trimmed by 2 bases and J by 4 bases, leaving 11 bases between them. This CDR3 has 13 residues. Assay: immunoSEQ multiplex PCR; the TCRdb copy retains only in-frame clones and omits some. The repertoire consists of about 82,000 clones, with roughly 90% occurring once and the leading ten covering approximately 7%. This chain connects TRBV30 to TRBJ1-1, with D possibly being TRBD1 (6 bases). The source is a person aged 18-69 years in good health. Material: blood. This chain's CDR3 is CAWSPRGVTEAFF. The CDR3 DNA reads TGTGCCTGGAGTCCCAGGGGAGTCACTGAAGCTTTCTTT.